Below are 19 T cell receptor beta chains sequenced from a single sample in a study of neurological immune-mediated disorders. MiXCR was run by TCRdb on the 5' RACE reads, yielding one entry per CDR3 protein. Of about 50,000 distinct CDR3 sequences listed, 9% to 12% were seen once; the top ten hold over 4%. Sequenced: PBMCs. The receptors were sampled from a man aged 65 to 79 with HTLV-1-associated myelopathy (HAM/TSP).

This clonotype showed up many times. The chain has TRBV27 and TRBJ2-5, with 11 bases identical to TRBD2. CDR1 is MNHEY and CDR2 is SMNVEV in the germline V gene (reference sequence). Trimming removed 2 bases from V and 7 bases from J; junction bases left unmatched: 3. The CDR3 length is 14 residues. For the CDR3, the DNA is TGTGCCAGCAGTTTACTTGGACTAGCGGGGACCCAGTACTTC. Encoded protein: CASSLLGLAGTQYF.

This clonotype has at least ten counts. The CDR3 spells CSARQGNTEAFF. The CDR3 DNA sequence: TGCAGTGCTAGGCAGGGGAACACTGAAGCTTTCTTT. The V gene is TRBV20-1, the J gene TRBJ1-1, with D perhaps TRBD1 (5 bases). Germline CDR1 is DFQATT and CDR2 is SNEGSKA (reference sequence). The V end was cut by 3 bases, the J end by 1 base, with 6 bases between. The CDR3 is 12 residues long.

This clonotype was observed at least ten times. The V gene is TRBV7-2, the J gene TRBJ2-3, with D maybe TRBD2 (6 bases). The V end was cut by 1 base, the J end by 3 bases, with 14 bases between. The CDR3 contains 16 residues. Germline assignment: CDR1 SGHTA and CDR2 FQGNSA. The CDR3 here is CASSLESGTGTDTQYF. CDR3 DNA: TGTGCCAGCAGCTTAGAATCCGGGACTGGAACAGATACGCAGTATTTT.

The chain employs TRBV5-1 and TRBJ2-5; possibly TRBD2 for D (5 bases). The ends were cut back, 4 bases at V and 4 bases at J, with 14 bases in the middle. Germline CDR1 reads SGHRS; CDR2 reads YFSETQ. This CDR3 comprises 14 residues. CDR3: CASSVSGGAETQYF. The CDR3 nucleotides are TGCGCCAGCAGCGTTTCCGGAGGCGCAGAGACCCAGTACTTC.

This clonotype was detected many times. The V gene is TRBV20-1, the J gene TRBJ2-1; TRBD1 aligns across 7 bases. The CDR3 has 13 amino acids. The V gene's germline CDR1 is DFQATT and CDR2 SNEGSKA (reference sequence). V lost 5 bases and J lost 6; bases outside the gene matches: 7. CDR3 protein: CSASTTGSNEQFF. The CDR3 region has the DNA TGCAGTGCTTCCACGACAGGGAGCAATGAGCAGTTCTTC.

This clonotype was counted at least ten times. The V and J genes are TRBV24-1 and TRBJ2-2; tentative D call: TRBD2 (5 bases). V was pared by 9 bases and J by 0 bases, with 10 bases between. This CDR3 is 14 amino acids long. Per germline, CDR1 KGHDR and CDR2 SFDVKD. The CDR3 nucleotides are TGTGCCACCCGAGGACTCACGAACACCGGGGAGCTGTTTTTT. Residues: CATRGLTNTGELFF.

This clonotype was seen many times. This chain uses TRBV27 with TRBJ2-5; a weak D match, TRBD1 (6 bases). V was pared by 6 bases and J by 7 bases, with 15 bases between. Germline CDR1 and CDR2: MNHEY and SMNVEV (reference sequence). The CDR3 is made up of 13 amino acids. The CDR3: CASRITGSRTQYF. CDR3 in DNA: TGTGCCAGCAGGATAACAGGGTCCCGGACCCAGTACTTC.

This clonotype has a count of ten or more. The CDR3 DNA sequence: TGTGCCAGCAGCGCTGGGACAGGGGAGGGCGAGCAGTACTTC. This translates into CASSAGTGEGEQYF. This sequence joins TRBV7-6 and TRBJ2-7; TRBD1 matches 10 bases. With 5 bases clipped from V and 6 bases from J, the junction kept 7 bases outside the gene matches. Germline V gene data show CDR1 as SGHVS and CDR2 as FNYEAQ. The CDR3 loop spans 14 amino acids.

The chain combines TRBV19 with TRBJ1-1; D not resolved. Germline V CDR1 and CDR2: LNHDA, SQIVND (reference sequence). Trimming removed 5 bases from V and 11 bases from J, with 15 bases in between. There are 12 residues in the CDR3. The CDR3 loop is CASSPRGGAAFF. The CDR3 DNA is TGTGCCAGTAGTCCGCGTGGAGGCGCGGCTTTCTTT.

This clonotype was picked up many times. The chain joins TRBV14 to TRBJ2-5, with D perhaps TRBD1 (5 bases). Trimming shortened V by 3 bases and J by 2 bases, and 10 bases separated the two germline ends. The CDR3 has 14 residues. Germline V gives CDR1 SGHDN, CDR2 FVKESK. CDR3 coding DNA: TGTGCCAGCAGCCAGTCCAGGGTACAAGAGACCCAGTACTTC. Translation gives CASSQSRVQETQYF.

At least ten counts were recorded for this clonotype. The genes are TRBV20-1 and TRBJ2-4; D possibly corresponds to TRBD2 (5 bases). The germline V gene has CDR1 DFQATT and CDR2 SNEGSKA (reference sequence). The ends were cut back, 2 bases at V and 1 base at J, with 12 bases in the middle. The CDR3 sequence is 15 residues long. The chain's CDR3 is CSARPPGVAKNIQYF. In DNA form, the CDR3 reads TGCAGTGCTAGACCCCCCGGGGTTGCCAAAAACATTCAGTACTTC.

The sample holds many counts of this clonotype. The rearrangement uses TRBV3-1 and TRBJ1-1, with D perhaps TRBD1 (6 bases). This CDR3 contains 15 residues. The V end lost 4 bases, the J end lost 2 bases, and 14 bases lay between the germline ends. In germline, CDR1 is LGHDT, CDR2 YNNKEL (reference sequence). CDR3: CASSRAGGQNTEAFF. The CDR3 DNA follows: TGTGCCAGCAGCCGCGCGGGGGGACAAAACACTGAAGCTTTCTTT.

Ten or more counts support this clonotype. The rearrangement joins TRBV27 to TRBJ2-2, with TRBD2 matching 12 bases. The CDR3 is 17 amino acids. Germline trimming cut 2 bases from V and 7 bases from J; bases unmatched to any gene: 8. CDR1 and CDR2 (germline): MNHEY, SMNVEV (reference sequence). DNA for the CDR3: TGTGCCAGCAGTTTAGGCCTAGCGGGAGGGCCTTACGGGGAGCTGTTTTTT. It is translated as CASSLGLAGGPYGELFF.

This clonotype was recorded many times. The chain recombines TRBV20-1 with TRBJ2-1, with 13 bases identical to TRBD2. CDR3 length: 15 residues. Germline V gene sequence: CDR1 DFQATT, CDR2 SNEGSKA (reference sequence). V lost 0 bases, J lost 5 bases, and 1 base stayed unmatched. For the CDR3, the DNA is TGCAGTGCTAGAGAAGGGACTAGCGGGAACAATGAGCAGTTCTTC. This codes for CSAREGTSGNNEQFF.

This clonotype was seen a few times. The chain's CDR3 is CASSRYKDTDTQYF. The CDR3 nucleotides are TGTGCCAGCAGTCGATATAAGGACACAGATACGCAGTATTTT. The chain joins TRBV6-6 to TRBJ2-3; D is ambiguous. The germline V gene encodes CDR1 MNHNY and CDR2 SVGAGI (reference sequence). Trimming cost V 5 bases and J 2 bases, with 11 bases left between them. The CDR3 has 14 amino acids.

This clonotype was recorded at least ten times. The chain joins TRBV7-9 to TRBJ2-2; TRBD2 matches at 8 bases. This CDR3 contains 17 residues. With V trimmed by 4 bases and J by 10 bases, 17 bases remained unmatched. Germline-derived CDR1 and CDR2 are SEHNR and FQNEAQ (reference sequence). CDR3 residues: CASSSTPGLGGPVELFF. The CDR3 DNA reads TGTGCCAGCAGCTCCACTCCGGGACTAGGGGGACCCGTGGAGCTGTTTTTT.

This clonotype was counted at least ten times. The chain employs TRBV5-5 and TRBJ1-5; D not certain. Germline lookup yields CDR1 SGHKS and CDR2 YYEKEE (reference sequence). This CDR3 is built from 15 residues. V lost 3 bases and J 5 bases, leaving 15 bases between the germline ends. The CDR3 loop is CASSSTPRPDQPQHF. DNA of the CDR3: TGTGCCAGCAGCTCCACCCCAAGACCGGATCAGCCCCAGCATTTT. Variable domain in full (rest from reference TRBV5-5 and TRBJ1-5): DAGVTQSPTHLIKTRGQQVTLRCSPISGHKSVSWYQQVLGQGPQFIFQYYEKEERGRGNFPDRFSARQFPNYSSELNVNALLLGDSALYLCASSSTPRPDQPQHFGDGTRLSIL.

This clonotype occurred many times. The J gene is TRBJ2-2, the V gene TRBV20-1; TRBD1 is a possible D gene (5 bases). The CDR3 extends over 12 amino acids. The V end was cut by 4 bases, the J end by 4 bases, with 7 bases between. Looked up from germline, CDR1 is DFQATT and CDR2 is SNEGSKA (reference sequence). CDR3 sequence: CSATTATGELFF. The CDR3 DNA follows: TGCAGTGCTACGACAGCCACCGGGGAGCTGTTTTTT.

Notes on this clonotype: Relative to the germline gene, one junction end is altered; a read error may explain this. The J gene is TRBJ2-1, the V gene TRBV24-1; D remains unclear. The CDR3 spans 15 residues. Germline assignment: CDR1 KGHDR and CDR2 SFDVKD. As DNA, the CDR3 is TGTGCCACCAAACACAGTTCGAGCCCCTACGATGAGCAGTTCTTC. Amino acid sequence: CATKHSSSPYDEQFF.